The 3 T cell receptor beta chains reported below all come from one sample, sequenced in a study of cytomegalovirus exposure and HLA in healthy donors. Researchers ran the PCR with 60 Vbeta and 13 Jbeta primers. TCRdb's copy holds only in-frame clones and misses some; the assay was immunoSEQ multiplex PCR. The sample yields 78,000 or so clones, approximately 60% seen once. What was sequenced was PBMCs. These receptors were taken from a male donor in good health and CMV-seropositive.

The V call is TRBV19, the J call TRBJ2-2; D uncertain. CDR1 is LNHDA and CDR2 is SQIVND in the germline V gene (reference sequence). The CDR3 loop spans 11 amino acids. V lost 6 bases, J lost 6 bases, and 5 bases lay in between. The CDR3 sequence: CASRRSGELFF. The DNA for the CDR3 is TGTGCCAGTAGGCGGTCCGGGGAGCTGTTTTTT.

V usage is TRBV5-4 and J usage is TRBJ2-2; 7 positions match TRBD2. This CDR3 region has 15 residues. Germline values: CDR1 SGHNT, CDR2 YYREEE (reference sequence). V gave up 0 bases and J gave up 3 bases; unmatched junction bases: 2. CDR3 residues: CASSLVAGDTGELFF. Here the CDR3 DNA reads TGTGCCAGCAGCTTGGTTGCGGGGGACACCGGGGAGCTGTTTTTT.

The J gene is TRBJ1-1, the V gene TRBV5-4; D uncertain. This CDR3 spans 15 amino acids. V was cut by 0 bases and J by 4 bases, with 13 bases left in between. Per germline, CDR1 SGHNT and CDR2 YYREEE (reference sequence). The CDR3 reads CASSLARGKRTEAFF. The CDR3 nucleotides are TGTGCCAGCAGCTTGGCTCGGGGAAAGCGCACTGAAGCTTTCTTT.